The sequence of this T cell receptor beta chain was determined in a study of graft-versus-host responses after intestinal transplantation. Study background: Induction using anti-thymocyte globulin, followed by tacrolimus and steroids for about 3 years, was given to all recipients. Study conclusions and caveats: Association was observed between peak circulating GvH clone levels and early post-transplant HvG declines. GvH clones occurred in recipient marrow; some first appeared in ileum or blood.

From germline, CDR1 is SGHNT and CDR2 YYREEE (reference sequence). The germline V and J ends were trimmed by 4 bases and 5 bases, with 16 bases remaining between them. This CDR3 is built from 14 residues. Clones were read by immunoSEQ multiplex PCR, and TCRdb kept only the in-frame ones, dropping some. Altogether about 37,000 clones are present, approximately 86% being singletons, with the ten largest covering about 20%. Lamina propria and intraepithelial lymphocytes were released by processing graft tissue. Regarding this clone: The target antigen is unknown.

The chain has TRBV5-4 and TRBJ2-7, with D possibly matching TRBD1 (6 bases). The starting material was ileum tissue, obtained more than 200 days after intestinal transplant. The TCR was taken from a human patient who received an intestinal transplant, so some T cells may come from the graft donor. CDR3 sequence: CASSRTGQRNEQYF. For the CDR3, the DNA is TGTGCCAGCAGCCGTACAGGACAGAGGAACGAGCAGTACTTC.